This T cell receptor (beta chain) was profiled in a study of blood T cell repertoires in COVID-19. About the research overall: Sites in the United States, Italy and Spain provided acute and convalescent COVID-19 samples. The analysed material was cDNA or gDNA that came from T cells, B-cell-depleted T cells, or PBMCs.

The CDR3 extends over 15 amino acids. Germline CDR1 and CDR2: MNHEY and SVGAGI. Trimming took 0 bases from V and 15 from J; bases not matched to a gene: 11. Original handling: Amplifying reference gene primers gave estimates of nucleated cell counts. Using immunoSEQ multiplex PCR, the repertoire was profiled, and TCRdb retains in-frame clones only, with some absent. The DNA gave D and trimming, while V, J and clone size come from that table. This table holds approximately 100,000 clones, approximately 85% found once. The sequence was collected from a human donor in a cohort sampled during active COVID-19. The gene calls are TRBV6-5 and TRBJ2-1; 10 nucleotides align to TRBD2. The sample consisted of peripheral blood. CDR3 region: CASSYSGTSARAVFF. CDR3 sequence (DNA): TGTGCCAGCAGTTACTCAGGGACTAGCGCCCGAGCTGTGTTCTTC.